The 32 T cell receptor beta chains given below trace back to one sample, sequenced in a study of blood T cell repertoires in COVID-19. Method: immunoSEQ multiplex PCR; TCRdb's copy keeps in-frame clones and lacks some. Of approximately 46,000 clones in the sample, roughly 84% were seen once. The sample was peripheral blood. These receptors came from a woman aged 70-85 years with acute or convalescent COVID-19.

This clone showed up just once. This rearrangement joins TRBV5-1 to TRBJ1-2; 7 bases map to TRBD1. The CDR3 covers 16 residues. V lost 0 bases, J lost 6 bases, and 11 bases stayed unmatched. Germline lookup yields CDR1 SGHRS and CDR2 YFSETQ. CDR3 region: CASSLAPGTVVDGYTF. CDR3 sequence (DNA): TGCGCCAGCAGCTTGGCCCCAGGGACAGTGGTGGATGGCTACACCTTC.

The chain joins TRBV2 to TRBJ2-1; TRBD2 matches at 9 bases. This CDR3 is built from 15 residues. From germline, CDR1 is SNHLY and CDR2 FYNNEI. Trimming cost V 8 bases and J 1 base; bases outside gene matches: 6. The CDR3 spells CASVAGESSYNEQFF. CDR3 DNA: TGTGCCAGCGTAGCGGGAGAGTCGTCCTACAATGAGCAGTTCTTC. Drawing the rest from reference TRBV2 and TRBJ2-1, the complete variable domain is EPEVTQTPSHQVTQMGQEVILRCVPISNHLYFYWYRQILGQKVEFLVSFYNNEISEKSEIFDDQFSVERPDGSNFTLKIRSTKLEDSAMYFCASVAGESSYNEQFFGPGTRLTVL.

This clone came up a few times. This chain links TRBV24-1 with TRBJ1-5; weak D call: TRBD1 (5 bases). CDR3 length equals 16 residues. Germline-derived CDR1 and CDR2 are KGHDR and SFDVKD. V lost 3 bases and J 3 bases, leaving 14 bases between the germline ends. This CDR3 is CATSDPRGGDNQPQHF. As DNA, the CDR3 is TGTGCCACCAGTGATCCCCGAGGAGGGGACAATCAGCCCCAGCATTTT.

The sample holds a few counts of this clone. This sequence joins TRBV27 and TRBJ2-2; 13 bases are a match to TRBD2. Trimming cost V 7 bases and J 1 base; bases outside gene matches: 9. Germline-derived CDR1 and CDR2 are MNHEY and SMNVEV (reference sequence). CDR3 length: 18 residues. CDR3 in amino acids: CASTRTSGRVGNTGELFF. Here the CDR3 DNA reads TGTGCCAGCACGAGGACTAGCGGGAGAGTTGGGAACACCGGGGAGCTGTTTTTT.

This sequence joins TRBV28 and TRBJ1-1; no definite D call. Germline CDR1 reads MDHEN; CDR2 reads SYDVKM. The V gene lost 2 bases and the J gene lost 6 bases, with 13 bases spanning the gap. This CDR3 region has 14 residues. The chain's CDR3 is CASSLGAGWAEAFF. CDR3 sequence (DNA): TGTGCCAGCAGTTTAGGCGCCGGGTGGGCTGAAGCTTTCTTT.

The V call is TRBV10-3, the J call TRBJ1-2; 10 nucleotides line up with TRBD1. Germline loops: CDR1 ENHRY, CDR2 SYGVKD. The CDR3 has 13 amino acids. J gave up 4 bases and V 7 bases, and 3 bases lay outside the gene matches. CDR3 in amino acids: CAIKGQGSYGYTF. CDR3 sequence (DNA): TGTGCCATCAAGGGACAGGGGAGCTATGGCTACACCTTC.

The chain employs TRBV2 and TRBJ2-3, with 13 bases fitting TRBD2. The J segment lost 2 bases and the V segment lost 6 bases, leaving 14 bases of the junction unmatched. The CDR3 runs 19 residues. Germline loops: CDR1 SNHLY, CDR2 FYNNEI. CDR3 bases: TGTGCCAGCAGATCGGGACTAGCGGGATCGACCTCTATCACAGATACGCAGTATTTT. Translation: CASRSGLAGSTSITDTQYF.

The chain links TRBV7-2 to TRBJ2-4, with TRBD2 matching over 12 bases. CDR1 is SGHTA and CDR2 is FQGNSA in the germline V gene. This CDR3 contains 14 residues. V shed 1 base and J 12 bases; nucleotides not matched to a gene: 4. The CDR3 sequence is CASSLELAGGSQYF. The DNA for the CDR3 is TGTGCCAGCAGCTTAGAGCTAGCGGGAGGGTCTCAGTACTTC.

This clone was seen a handful of times. V usage is TRBV3-1 (or the pseudogene TRBV3-2) and J usage is TRBJ2-1; D is unresolved. Germline V lookup: CDR1 LGHDT, CDR2 YNNKEL (reference sequence). This CDR3 has 16 residues. Trimming cost V 0 bases and J 0 bases, with 9 bases left between them. CDR3 DNA: TGTGCCAGCAGCCAAGAACTCCCGAGCTCCTACAATGAGCAGTTCTTC. It yields the protein CASSQELPSSYNEQFF.

The chain links TRBV11-3 to TRBJ2-7; possibly TRBD2 for D (5 bases). The CDR3 spans 13 residues. Per the germline V gene, CDR1 is SGHNT and CDR2 is YENEEA. V was trimmed by 6 bases and J by 5 bases, leaving 14 bases between them. CDR3 loop: CASSREGSNEQYF. The CDR3 coding sequence is TGTGCCAGCAGTCGGGAAGGTTCTAACGAGCAGTACTTC.

This chain links TRBV6-5 with TRBJ1-2; D perhaps matches TRBD1 (5 bases). Germline CDR1 is MNHEY and CDR2 is SVGAGI. The V end lost 6 bases, the J end lost 2 bases, and 10 bases lay between the germline ends. The CDR3 spans 13 residues. The CDR3 sequence is CASSRQSNYGYTF. CDR3 nucleotides: TGTGCCAGCAGCCGACAGAGCAACTATGGCTACACCTTC.

V is TRBV7-2 and J is TRBJ2-7; 8 bases map to TRBD1. V was pared by 8 bases and J by 4 bases, with 1 base of the junction left unmatched. The CDR3 sequence is 11 residues long. From germline, CDR1 is SGHTA and CDR2 FQGNSA. The CDR3 loop reads CASRTGYEQYF. The DNA of the CDR3 is TGTGCCAGCCGGACAGGGTACGAGCAGTACTTC.

This clone was observed once. The genes are TRBV18 and TRBJ1-5; D not certain. The V gene lost 3 bases and the J gene lost 2 bases, with 11 bases spanning the gap. The CDR3 has 15 amino acids. The germline V gene encodes CDR1 KGHSH and CDR2 LQKENI. The CDR3 region is CASSPRNGGNQPQHF. In DNA, the CDR3 is TGTGCCAGCTCACCTCGCAACGGGGGCAATCAGCCCCAGCATTTT.

The CDR3 nucleotides read TGCGCCAGCAGCAACACGGGTCAGCCCCAGCATTTT. Amino acid sequence: CASSNTGQPQHF. This chain links TRBV10-2 with TRBJ1-5, with unresolved D. Trimming pared 6 bases from V and 6 bases from J, leaving 9 bases between. There are 12 residues in the CDR3. Germline V gives CDR1 WSHSY, CDR2 SAAADI.

This chain joins TRBV28 and TRBJ1-2; TRBD1 aligns across 7 bases. The trim removed 6 bases at V and 8 bases at J, leaving 3 bases unmatched. CDR1 and CDR2 (germline): MDHEN, SYDVKM. There are 11 residues in the CDR3. The CDR3 DNA is TGTGCCAGCAGGACAGGGCAAGGCTACACCTTC. Translating gives CASRTGQGYTF.

The rearrangement links TRBV7-6 to TRBJ2-3, with 7 nucleotides matching TRBD2. V was clipped by 8 bases and J by 2 bases; unmatched bases: 19. This CDR3 is 18 amino acids long. The germline V gene has CDR1 SGHVS and CDR2 FNYEAQ. CDR3 sequence (DNA): TGTGCCAGCCGATCGTTAGGAGCGGGAAGCCCCCTCACAGATACGCAGTATTTT. This codes for CASRSLGAGSPLTDTQYF.

The sample holds a few counts of this clone. The V gene is TRBV7-6, the J gene TRBJ1-1; D may be TRBD1 (6 bases). From germline, CDR1 is SGHVS and CDR2 FNYEAQ. There are 15 residues in the CDR3. V was shortened by 0 bases and J by 4 bases, with 12 bases between the two germline ends. CDR3 in amino acids: CASSLAAGVGTEAFF. CDR3 sequence (DNA): TGTGCCAGCAGCTTAGCAGCAGGGGTGGGCACTGAAGCTTTCTTT.

CDR3 sequence reads: CASSPLPRQETQYF. As DNA, the CDR3 is TGTGCCAGCTCACCCCTACCGCGGCAAGAGACCCAGTACTTC. The V and J genes are TRBV18 and TRBJ2-5, with unresolved D. Between the trimmed V and J ends, which lost 3 bases and 2 bases, there was a span of 10 bases. CDR3 length equals 14 residues. CDR1 is KGHSH, CDR2 LQKENI, per germline.

J is TRBJ1-3 and V is TRBV18; TRBD1 aligns across 8 bases. From germline, CDR1 is KGHSH and CDR2 LQKENI. J was trimmed by 0 bases and V by 5 bases; bases with no gene match: 3. The CDR3 extends over 15 amino acids. CDR3 region: CASSRGQGSGNTIYF. The DNA for the CDR3 is TGTGCCAGCTCAAGAGGACAGGGCTCTGGAAACACCATATATTTT.

The chain recombines TRBV19 with TRBJ2-3, with D perhaps matching TRBD1 (5 bases). Germline assignment: CDR1 LNHDA and CDR2 SQIVND (reference sequence). V gave up 0 bases and J gave up 1 base, with 11 bases separating them. This CDR3 comprises 16 residues. CDR3 in amino acids: CASSIEVQARTDTQYF. Written as DNA, the CDR3 is TGTGCCAGTAGTATAGAGGTACAGGCACGCACAGATACGCAGTATTTT.

This chain links TRBV18 with TRBJ2-3, with 9 bases lining up with TRBD2. Per germline, CDR1 KGHSH and CDR2 LQKENI. The CDR3 spans 16 residues. V lost 1 base to trimming and J lost 2 bases; unmatched junction nucleotides: 4. The CDR3 reads CASSPRAGGDTDTQYF. CDR3 nucleotide sequence: TGTGCCAGCTCACCACGTGCGGGAGGGGACACAGATACGCAGTATTTT.

In nucleotides, the CDR3 is TGTGCCAGCAGCCCAATCAAGACTAGCGGGCCTTACAATGAGCAGTTCTTC. It yields the protein CASSPIKTSGPYNEQFF. The gene calls are TRBV11-3 and TRBJ2-1, with 10 bases matching TRBD2. The V gene end was trimmed by 5 bases and the J gene end by 4 bases; junction bases not matched to a gene: 11. The CDR3 runs 17 residues. Germline CDR1 is SGHNT and CDR2 is YENEEA.

The genes are TRBV19 and TRBJ2-1; 7 nucleotides align to TRBD2. The CDR3 spans 15 residues. The V segment lost 8 bases and the J segment 2 bases; nucleotides outside the gene matches: 9. CDR1 LNHDA and CDR2 SQIVND come from the germline V gene (reference sequence). CDR3 region: CASVMSGLAYNEQFF. CDR3 DNA: TGTGCCAGTGTTATGAGCGGACTAGCCTACAATGAGCAGTTCTTC.

This chain uses TRBV7-6 with TRBJ2-1; D call uncertain. Germline V gene lookup returns CDR1 SGHVS and CDR2 FNYEAQ. The V and J ends lost 5 bases and 9 bases respectively, with 11 bases between them. This CDR3 region has 12 residues. CDR3 sequence reads: CASSPDLAEQFF. Written as DNA, the CDR3 is TGTGCCAGCAGCCCCGACTTAGCTGAGCAGTTCTTC.

CDR3 loop: CASSPTRGTEAFF. As DNA, the CDR3 is TGTGCCAGCAGCCCAACCAGGGGGACTGAAGCTTTCTTT. V and J are TRBV12-3 or TRBV12-4 and TRBJ1-1, with TRBD1 matching 7 bases. With V trimmed by 6 bases and J by 5 bases, 6 bases remained unmatched. The CDR3 is made up of 13 amino acids.

This clone appeared a few times. The V and J genes are TRBV27 and TRBJ1-2; D gene ambiguous. Germline V lookup: CDR1 MNHEY, CDR2 SMNVEV (reference sequence). This CDR3 region has 15 residues. Between the trimmed V and J ends, which lost 1 base and 7 bases, there was a span of 16 bases. Written as DNA, the CDR3 is TGTGCCAGCAGTTTATGGTCGGGTGACCCGGGTGGCTACACCTTC. It codes for CASSLWSGDPGGYTF.

The V gene is TRBV12-3 or TRBV12-4, the J gene TRBJ2-5; 7 bases agree with TRBD1. This CDR3 has 13 residues. V lost 3 bases, J lost 4 bases, and 2 bases stayed unmatched. The CDR3 is CASSLTGTETQYF. For the CDR3, the DNA is TGTGCCAGCAGTTTGACAGGGACAGAGACCCAGTACTTC.

This chain connects TRBV5-8 to TRBJ2-1; 7 bases line up with TRBD1. Germline loops: CDR1 SGHTS, CDR2 YDEGEE. V shed 5 bases, J shed 2 bases, and the junction held 10 bases outside the gene matches. CDR3 length: 16 residues. The CDR3 protein is CASRRTGRGTYNEQFF. The CDR3 DNA reads TGTGCCAGCAGGCGGACGGGCAGGGGGACCTACAATGAGCAGTTCTTC.

V usage is TRBV15 and J usage is TRBJ1-3; 7 bases agree with TRBD1. The V and J ends lost 2 bases and 2 bases, in that order; junction bases with no gene match: 9. The CDR3 is made up of 17 amino acids. Looked up from germline, CDR1 is LNHNV and CDR2 is YYDKDF (reference sequence). The chain's CDR3 is CATSRPETGIPGNTIYF. The CDR3 DNA sequence: TGTGCCACCAGCAGACCAGAGACAGGGATCCCTGGAAACACCATATATTTT.

V usage is TRBV19 and J usage is TRBJ1-4; D is possibly TRBD1 (5 bases). The V gene lost 5 bases and the J gene lost 5 bases, with 12 bases spanning the gap. The CDR3 extends over 14 amino acids. Germline CDR1 reads LNHDA; CDR2 reads SQIVND (reference sequence). The CDR3 sequence: CASSPRDWNEKLFF. The CDR3 coding sequence is TGTGCCAGTAGTCCCCGGGACTGGAATGAAAAACTGTTTTTT.

The rearrangement links TRBV24-1 to TRBJ1-6; D gene uncertain. With 3 bases removed from V and 10 bases from J, the gap between germline ends came to 12 bases. The CDR3 is 14 amino acids. Germline V gives CDR1 KGHDR, CDR2 SFDVKD. Here the CDR3 DNA reads TGTGCCACCAGTGATCTGGAGCCTGGCTCACCCCTCCACTTT. This sequence encodes CATSDLEPGSPLHF.

The chain couples TRBV19 to TRBJ2-3; 14 positions match TRBD2. This CDR3 region has 14 residues. In germline, CDR1 is LNHDA, CDR2 SQIVND (reference sequence). Losses at the gene ends were 11 bases for V and 3 bases for J; bases not matched to a gene: 4. CDR3 DNA: TGTGCCGTGGGACTAGCGGGAGTTACAGATACGCAGTATTTT. Amino acid sequence: CAVGLAGVTDTQYF.